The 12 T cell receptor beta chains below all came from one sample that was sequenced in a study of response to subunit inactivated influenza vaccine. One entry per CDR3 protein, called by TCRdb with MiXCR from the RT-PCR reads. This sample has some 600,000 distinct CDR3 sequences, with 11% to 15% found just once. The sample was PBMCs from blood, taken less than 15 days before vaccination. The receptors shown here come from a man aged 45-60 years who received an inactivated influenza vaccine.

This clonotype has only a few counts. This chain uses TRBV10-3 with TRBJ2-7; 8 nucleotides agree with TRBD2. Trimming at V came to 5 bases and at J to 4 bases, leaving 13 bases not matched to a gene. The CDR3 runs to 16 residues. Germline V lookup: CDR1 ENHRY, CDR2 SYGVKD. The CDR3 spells CAISRTGTRDIYEQYF. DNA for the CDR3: TGTGCCATCAGTCGAACCGGGACTAGGGATATATACGAGCAGTACTTC.

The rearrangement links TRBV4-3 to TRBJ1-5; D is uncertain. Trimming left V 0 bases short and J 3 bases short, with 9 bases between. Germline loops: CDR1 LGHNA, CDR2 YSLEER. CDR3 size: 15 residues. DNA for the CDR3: TGCGCCAGCAGCCAAGAACGACTGTACAATCAGCCCCAGCATTTT. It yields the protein CASSQERLYNQPQHF.

DNA of the CDR3: TGCGCCAGCAGCTACGACAGGGAAATGGGGGAGCTGTTTTTT. This encodes CASSYDREMGELFF. The V gene is TRBV5-1, the J gene TRBJ2-2, with 7 nucleotides matching TRBD1. This CDR3 has 14 residues. Germline assignment: CDR1 SGHRS and CDR2 YFSETQ. V lost 3 bases, J lost 8 bases, and 7 bases stayed unmatched.

This CDR3 reads CAWRTGGSYGYTF. The CDR3 DNA reads as TGTGCCTGGAGAACAGGGGGCAGCTATGGCTACACCTTC. The V gene is TRBV30, the J gene TRBJ1-2; TRBD1 agrees at 9 bases. The CDR3 is 13 amino acids. The germline V gene encodes CDR1 GTSNPN and CDR2 SVGIG (reference sequence). V was clipped by 3 bases and J by 4 bases; unmatched bases: 3.

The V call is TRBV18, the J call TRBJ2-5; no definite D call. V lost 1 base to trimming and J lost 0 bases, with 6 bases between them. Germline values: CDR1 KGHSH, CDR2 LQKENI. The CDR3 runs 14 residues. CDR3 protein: CASSPRPNQETQYF. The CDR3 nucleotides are TGTGCCAGCTCACCACGACCTAACCAAGAGACCCAGTACTTC. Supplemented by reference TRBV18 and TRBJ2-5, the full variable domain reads NAGVMQNPRHLVRRRGQEARLRCSPMKGHSHVYWYRQLPEEGLKFMVYLQKENIIDESGMPKERFSAEFPKEGPSILRIQQVVRGDSAAYFCASSPRPNQETQYFGPGTRLLVL.

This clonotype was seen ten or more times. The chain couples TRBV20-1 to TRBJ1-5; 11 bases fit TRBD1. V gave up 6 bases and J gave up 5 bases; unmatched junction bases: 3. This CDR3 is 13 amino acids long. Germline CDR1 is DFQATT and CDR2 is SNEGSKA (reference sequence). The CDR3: CSAGTGGDQPQHF. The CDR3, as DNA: TGCAGTGCCGGGACAGGGGGGGATCAGCCCCAGCATTTT.

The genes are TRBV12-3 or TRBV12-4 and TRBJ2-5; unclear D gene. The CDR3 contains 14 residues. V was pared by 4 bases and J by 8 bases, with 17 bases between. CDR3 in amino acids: CASSSSRRQGTQYF. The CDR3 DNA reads TGTGCCAGCAGTTCCTCCCGTCGCCAAGGTACCCAGTACTTC.

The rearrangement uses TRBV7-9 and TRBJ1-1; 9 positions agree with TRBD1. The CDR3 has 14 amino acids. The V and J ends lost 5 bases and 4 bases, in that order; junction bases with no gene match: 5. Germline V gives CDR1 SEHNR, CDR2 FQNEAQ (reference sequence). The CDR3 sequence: CASSQKQGATEAFF. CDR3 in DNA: TGTGCCAGCAGCCAAAAACAGGGGGCCACTGAAGCTTTCTTT.

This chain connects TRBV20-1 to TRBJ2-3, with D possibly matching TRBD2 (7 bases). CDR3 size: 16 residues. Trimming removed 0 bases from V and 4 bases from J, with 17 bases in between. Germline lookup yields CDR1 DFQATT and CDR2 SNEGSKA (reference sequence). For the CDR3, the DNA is TGCAGTGCTAGAGATGGAGGGGGGGCCAGTCCAGATACGCAGTATTTT. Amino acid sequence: CSARDGGGASPDTQYF.

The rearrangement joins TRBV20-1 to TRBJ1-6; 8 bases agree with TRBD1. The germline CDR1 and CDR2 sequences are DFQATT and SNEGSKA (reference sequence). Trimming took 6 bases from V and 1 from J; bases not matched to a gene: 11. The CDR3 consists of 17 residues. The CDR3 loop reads CSALIRTGSSYNSPLHF. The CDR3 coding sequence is TGCAGTGCCCTAATTCGGACAGGGTCGTCCTATAATTCACCCCTCCACTTT.

CDR3 DNA: TGTGCCAGCAGTAGAATAAGCACAGATACGCAGTATTTT. Its protein is CASSRISTDTQYF. This chain uses TRBV6-4 with TRBJ2-3; D is uncertain. Deletions cut 5 bases from V and 0 bases from J, with 6 bases between. This CDR3 comprises 13 residues. From germline, CDR1 is MRHNA and CDR2 SNTAGT.

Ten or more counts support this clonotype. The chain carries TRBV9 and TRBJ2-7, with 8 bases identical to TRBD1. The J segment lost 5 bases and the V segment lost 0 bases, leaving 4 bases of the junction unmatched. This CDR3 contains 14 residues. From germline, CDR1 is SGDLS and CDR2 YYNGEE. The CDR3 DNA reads TGTGCCAGCAGCGTAGGGACAGGGAGAAACGAGCAGTACTTC. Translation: CASSVGTGRNEQYF.